The 31 T cell receptor beta chains reported below all come from one sample, sequenced in a study of PD-1 blockade in classical Hodgkin lymphoma. Time point here: cycle 4 day 1 (C4D1), after 6 weeks of nivolumab. Patients all relapsed after autologous stem cell transplantation, and there was variation in brentuximab vedotin exposure. Here immunoSEQ multiplex PCR was the method, and the copy in TCRdb shows in-frame clones only, minus some. The top ten hold roughly 20% of the sample, which has more than 95,000 clones, roughly nine tenths seen once. Sample: peripheral blood mononuclear cells (PBMCs), taken before the fourth cycle of nivolumab. These receptors were collected from a human donor with classical Hodgkin lymphoma.

The V gene is TRBV27, the J gene TRBJ1-2; D remains unclear. The CDR3 has 14 residues. The V end was cut by 5 bases, the J end by 3 bases, with 13 bases between. CDR1 is MNHEY, CDR2 SMNVEV, per germline (reference sequence). The CDR3: CASSPTGFYYGYTF. CDR3 nucleotides: TGTGCCAGCAGTCCAACGGGGTTCTACTATGGCTACACCTTC.

The genes are TRBV5-1 and TRBJ2-7; 8 bases fit TRBD1. Germline CDR1 and CDR2: SGHRS and YFSETQ. J was trimmed by 6 bases and V by 10 bases; bases with no gene match: 9. CDR3 length: 12 amino acids. CDR3 sequence reads: CASSRTGTEQYF. The CDR3, as DNA: TGCGCCTCCTCGAGGACAGGGACCGAGCAGTACTTC.

The table lists this clone with a count of one. This chain uses TRBV5-1 with TRBJ1-3, with D uncertain. V was clipped by 4 bases and J by 1 base, with 9 bases between them. The CDR3 contains 14 residues. Germline values: CDR1 SGHRS, CDR2 YFSETQ. The CDR3 protein is CASSEGVSGNTIYF. The CDR3 nucleotides are TGCGCCAGCAGCGAGGGAGTTTCTGGAAACACCATATATTTT.

Judged by abundance, this clone is medium-sized. This chain connects TRBV5-4 to TRBJ1-1, with a weak D call TRBD1 (6 bases). The CDR3 is made up of 15 amino acids. Deletions cut 0 bases from V and 6 bases from J, with 15 bases between. Germline CDR1 and CDR2: SGHNT and YYREEE (reference sequence). The CDR3 protein is CASSLARGAGAEAFF. CDR3 sequence (DNA): TGTGCCAGCAGCTTGGCGCGGGGAGCAGGGGCTGAAGCTTTCTTT.

The J gene is TRBJ1-1, the V gene TRBV11-2, with 10 nucleotides matching TRBD1. Losses at the gene ends were 2 bases for V and 4 bases for J; bases not matched to a gene: 7. Germline V gene lookup returns CDR1 SGHAT and CDR2 FQNNGV. The CDR3 extends over 16 amino acids. CDR3 sequence: CASSLYGQGDGTEAFF. CDR3 nucleotide sequence: TGTGCCAGCAGCTTATATGGACAGGGGGACGGCACTGAAGCTTTCTTT.

This rearrangement joins TRBV7-2 to TRBJ2-5; 8 bases fit TRBD1. The trim removed 4 bases at V and 5 bases at J, leaving 3 bases unmatched. Germline loops: CDR1 SGHTA, CDR2 FQGNSA. CDR3 size: 13 residues. CDR3: CASSSGQGETQYF. For the CDR3, the DNA is TGTGCCAGCAGCTCCGGACAGGGCGAGACCCAGTACTTC.

The CDR3 DNA sequence: TGTGCCAGCAGCTTCCGGACAGGGCAAGAGACCCAGTACTTC. Translation: CASSFRTGQETQYF. V and J are TRBV5-4 and TRBJ2-5, with 8 bases lining up with TRBD1. The junction had 2 bases not matched to a gene; V was cut back by 2 bases and J by 2 bases. The germline V gene encodes CDR1 SGHNT and CDR2 YYREEE (reference sequence). The CDR3 consists of 14 residues.

This clone was seen a handful of times. V gene TRBV19 combines with J gene TRBJ2-2, with D tentatively TRBD2 (5 bases). Per germline, CDR1 LNHDA and CDR2 SQIVND (reference sequence). CDR3 length equals 15 residues. The V end was cut by 8 bases, the J end by 7 bases, with 20 bases between. CDR3 region: CASFSGEGRIGELFF. The CDR3 DNA reads as TGTGCCAGTTTCAGCGGCGAGGGAAGGATCGGGGAGCTGTTTTTT.

The chain employs TRBV29-1 and TRBJ1-1; D uncertain. Trimming took 4 bases from V and 3 from J, leaving 9 bases between them. CDR1 SQVTM and CDR2 ANQGSEA come from the germline V gene. This CDR3 has 12 residues. DNA of the CDR3: TGCAGCGTTGCGTTGGTGGACACTGAAGCTTTCTTT. It translates to CSVALVDTEAFF. The whole variable domain, filled in from reference TRBV29-1 and TRBJ1-1, reads SAVISQKPSRDICQRGTSLTIQCQVDSQVTMMFWYRQQPGQSLTLIATANQGSEATYESGFVIDKFPISRPNLTFSTLTVSNMSPEDSSIYLCSVALVDTEAFFGQGTRLTVV.

The chain couples TRBV30 to TRBJ2-7; D remains unclear. The CDR3 is 11 amino acids. The V end was cut by 2 bases, the J end by 2 bases, with 4 bases between. Germline lookup yields CDR1 GTSNPN and CDR2 SVGIG (reference sequence). DNA of the CDR3: TGTGCCTGGAGTTATACCTACGAGCAGTACTTC. This codes for CAWSYTYEQYF.

V usage is TRBV1 and J usage is TRBJ2-4; TRBD1 is taken as the D call from the table, unchecked against the DNA. TRBV1 has pseudogene status. This CDR3 region has 17 residues. The DNA for the CDR3 is TGCACCAGCAGCTTACGGGACAGACCACTAGCCAAAAACATTCAGTACTTC. Residues: CTSSLRDRPLAKNIQYF.

This chain links TRBV2 with TRBJ2-5; TRBD1 agrees at 7 bases. Germline-derived CDR1 and CDR2 are SNHLY and FYNNEI. The CDR3 is 13 residues long. Germline trimming cut 5 bases from V and 1 base from J; bases unmatched to any gene: 1. The CDR3 is CASSRDSQETQYF. The CDR3 DNA sequence: TGTGCCAGCAGTCGGGACAGCCAAGAGACCCAGTACTTC.

This chain uses TRBV5-1 with TRBJ2-1; 10 bases are shared with TRBD2. The CDR3 length is 18 residues. In germline, CDR1 is SGHRS, CDR2 YFSETQ. V gave up 4 bases and J gave up 2 bases; unmatched junction bases: 12. The CDR3 region has the DNA TGCGCCAGCAGCGCCGCTCTAGCGGGAGTGGCCCCCTACAATGAGCAGTTCTTC. This sequence encodes CASSAALAGVAPYNEQFF.

This clone was observed a few times. The rearrangement uses TRBV28 and TRBJ1-2; D is perhaps TRBD1 (6 bases). The length of the CDR3 is 15 residues. The ends were cut back, 9 bases at V and 4 bases at J, with 21 bases in the middle. Germline lookup yields CDR1 MDHEN and CDR2 SYDVKM. Written as DNA, the CDR3 is TGTGCCAGTTCCGACCCCCCGACAGGTCGCTATGGCTACACCTTC. Translated, it gives CASSDPPTGRYGYTF.

As regards this clone: This CDR3 is also generated by other DNA sequences in the sample. The chain recombines TRBV12-5 with TRBJ2-1; TRBD1 might be the D (6 bases). This CDR3 spans 11 amino acids. The germline V gene encodes CDR1 LGHNT and CDR2 FRNRAP. Trimming pared 6 bases from V and 7 bases from J, leaving 7 bases between. CDR3 DNA sequence: TGTGCTAGTGGAAGGGGGAATGAGCAGTTCTTC. Its translation: CASGRGNEQFF.

V and J are TRBV27 and TRBJ1-1, with D maybe TRBD1 (6 bases). Germline CDR1 MNHEY, CDR2 SMNVEV (reference sequence). V lost 1 base and J lost 0, with 12 bases in between. The CDR3 has 16 amino acids. The CDR3 spells CASSLFSGQMNTEAFF. The CDR3 DNA sequence: TGTGCCAGCAGTTTATTTTCCGGACAGATGAACACTGAAGCTTTCTTT.

With respect to this clone: This specimen includes other DNA sequences encoding the same CDR3. The chain joins TRBV7-2 to TRBJ1-2; possible D gene TRBD1, 5 bases. Trimming cost V 1 base and J 2 bases, with 11 bases left between them. Looked up from germline, CDR1 is SGHTA and CDR2 is FQGNSA. The CDR3 extends over 15 amino acids. CDR3 in amino acids: CASSLESGGNYGYTF. The CDR3 bases are TGTGCCAGCAGCTTAGAGAGTGGGGGGAACTATGGCTACACCTTC.

This clone turned up a few times. The chain carries TRBV10-1 and TRBJ2-2, with 9 bases fitting TRBD2. The J segment lost 5 bases and the V segment lost 5 bases, leaving 3 bases of the junction unmatched. CDR1 is WNHNN, CDR2 SYGVQD, per germline (reference sequence). CDR3 size: 14 residues. Here the CDR3 DNA reads TGCGCCAGCAGTCTAGCGGGACCGACCGGGGAGCTGTTTTTT. Translated, it gives CASSLAGPTGELFF.

The chain links TRBV7-9 to TRBJ2-7, with D possibly being TRBD2 (5 bases). V was trimmed by 1 base and J by 0 bases, leaving 13 bases between them. The CDR3 sequence is 16 residues long. Germline V gives CDR1 SEHNR, CDR2 FQNEAQ (reference sequence). The CDR3 spells CASSLGAEAGSYEQYF. The CDR3 DNA sequence: TGTGCCAGCAGCTTAGGAGCTGAGGCGGGCTCCTACGAGCAGTACTTC.

The chain joins TRBV7-9 to TRBJ2-3; D assignment may be TRBD1 or TRBD2 (5 bases each). The CDR3 runs 15 residues. In germline, CDR1 is SEHNR, CDR2 FQNEAQ (reference sequence). Trimming removed 1 base at V and 6 bases at J, with 14 bases between. CDR3 sequence reads: CASSLVGPTWDTQYF. As DNA, the CDR3 is TGTGCCAGCAGCTTAGTGGGACCGACGTGGGATACGCAGTATTTT.

This clone was counted a few times. The chain carries TRBV30 and TRBJ2-5; D is uncertain. The CDR3 spans 12 residues. V lost 8 bases to trimming and J lost 5 bases, with 15 bases between them. Germline V CDR1 and CDR2: GTSNPN, SVGIG (reference sequence). CDR3 DNA sequence: TGTGCCAGATCCTCAGTCTCGGAGACCCAGTACTTC. It codes for CARSSVSETQYF.

This clone was recorded once. The J gene is TRBJ2-7, the V gene TRBV6-1; 7 positions agree with TRBD2. This CDR3 comprises 17 residues. Trimming at V came to 2 bases and at J to 3 bases, leaving 13 bases not matched to a gene. In germline, CDR1 is MNHNS, CDR2 SASEGT. The CDR3: CASSETPFSGINYEQYF. DNA of the CDR3: TGTGCCAGCAGTGAAACCCCTTTCAGCGGGATCAACTACGAGCAGTACTTC.

As regards this clone: The germline gene is not matched at one end of the junction; a read error may be the cause. The chain links TRBV28 to TRBJ1-3, with D perhaps TRBD1 (5 bases). CDR3 length: 12 residues. Germline V gene lookup returns CDR1 MDHEN and CDR2 SYDVKM. The CDR3 bases are TGTGCCAGCAACCAGGGCAGCCGCAGTCTGGATTTT. This gives the protein CASNQGSRSLDF.

This chain connects TRBV5-1 to TRBJ1-4; 10 bases line up with TRBD1. This CDR3 has 18 residues. Germline V gene data show CDR1 as SGHRS and CDR2 as YFSETQ. Losses at the gene ends were 3 bases for V and 0 bases for J; bases not matched to a gene: 8. CDR3 loop: CASSSGQGGQPTNEKLFF. Here the CDR3 DNA reads TGCGCCAGCAGCTCTGGACAGGGGGGGCAGCCAACTAATGAAAAACTGTTTTTT.

This chain uses TRBV6-6 with TRBJ1-1; TRBD1 is a possible D gene (5 bases). Germline lookup yields CDR1 MNHNY and CDR2 SVGAGI (reference sequence). This CDR3 is 15 amino acids long. The V gene lost 7 bases and the J gene lost 4 bases, with 19 bases spanning the gap. The CDR3 DNA is TGTGCCAGCACTCGTCGGGGCATTTTGGGCACTGAAGCTTTCTTT. This encodes CASTRRGILGTEAFF.

The rearrangement joins TRBV28 to TRBJ1-1; D is uncertain. CDR3 length: 13 amino acids. V lost 3 bases and J lost 11, with 16 bases in between. Germline-derived CDR1 and CDR2 are MDHEN and SYDVKM. This chain's CDR3 is CASSFGDHVFAFF. CDR3 DNA: TGTGCCAGCAGTTTTGGAGACCACGTCTTCGCTTTCTTT.

J is TRBJ2-1 and V is TRBV19; no clear D. V lost 5 bases and J lost 0, with 11 bases in between. Germline loops: CDR1 LNHDA, CDR2 SQIVND (reference sequence). This CDR3 comprises 15 residues. The CDR3 here is CASSPDGSSYNEQFF. The CDR3 bases are TGTGCCAGTAGTCCTGACGGTAGCTCCTACAATGAGCAGTTCTTC.

The V gene is TRBV7-9, the J gene TRBJ1-6, with 8 bases identical to TRBD1. CDR3 length: 15 residues. J lost 9 bases, V lost 1 base, and 5 bases had no gene match. Germline CDR1 is SEHNR and CDR2 is FQNEAQ (reference sequence). The CDR3 sequence is CASSLEAGGASPLHF. In nucleotides, the CDR3 is TGTGCCAGCAGCTTAGAGGCAGGGGGCGCTTCACCCCTCCACTTT.

V and J are TRBV27 and TRBJ2-7; TRBD1 agrees at 9 bases. Germline V gives CDR1 MNHEY, CDR2 SMNVEV (reference sequence). V lost 4 bases, J lost 5 bases, and 6 bases stayed unmatched. This CDR3 spans 14 amino acids. DNA of the CDR3: TGTGCCAGCAGTTCCTCGGGACAGGGCAACGAGCAGTACTTC. Translating gives CASSSSGQGNEQYF.

This chain joins TRBV27 and TRBJ2-2; 9 nucleotides agree with TRBD2. This CDR3 has 16 amino acids. Germline CDR1 is MNHEY and CDR2 is SMNVEV (reference sequence). Losses at the gene ends were 2 bases for V and 6 bases for J; bases not matched to a gene: 7. The CDR3: CASSLPLAGGAGELFF. CDR3 DNA sequence: TGTGCCAGCAGTTTACCACTAGCGGGTGGGGCCGGGGAGCTGTTTTTT.

The rearrangement uses TRBV2 and TRBJ1-2; D gene unclear. V was cut by 6 bases and J by 4 bases, with 9 bases left in between. The CDR3 covers 12 residues. Germline assignment: CDR1 SNHLY and CDR2 FYNNEI. CDR3 coding DNA: TGTGCCAGCAGACCCGACGGCTATGGCTACACCTTC. Translated: CASRPDGYGYTF.